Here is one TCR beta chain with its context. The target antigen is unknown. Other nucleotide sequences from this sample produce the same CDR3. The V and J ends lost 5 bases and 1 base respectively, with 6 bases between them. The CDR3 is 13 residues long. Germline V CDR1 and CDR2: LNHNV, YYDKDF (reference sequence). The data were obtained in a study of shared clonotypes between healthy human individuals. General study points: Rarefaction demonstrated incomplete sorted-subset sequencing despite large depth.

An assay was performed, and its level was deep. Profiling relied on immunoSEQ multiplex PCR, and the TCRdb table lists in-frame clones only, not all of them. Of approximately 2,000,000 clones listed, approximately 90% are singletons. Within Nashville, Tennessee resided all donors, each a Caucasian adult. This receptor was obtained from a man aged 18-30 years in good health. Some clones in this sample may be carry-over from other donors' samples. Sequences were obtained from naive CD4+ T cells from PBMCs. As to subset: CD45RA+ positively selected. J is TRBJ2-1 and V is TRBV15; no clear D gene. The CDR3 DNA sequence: TGTGCCACCAGCCCCGGTTCCTACAATGAGCAGTTCTTC. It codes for CATSPGSYNEQFF.